The 11 T cell receptor beta chains reported below all come from one sample, sequenced in a study of T cell responses to AZD1222 COVID-19 vaccine. Profiling relied on immunoSEQ multiplex PCR, and the TCRdb table lists in-frame clones only, not all of them. The sample lists roughly 120,000 clones, nearly 90% seen once, with around 3.2% in the top ten. The source material was peripheral blood, sampled on day 0 of AZD1222 vaccination. These receptors were taken from an adult in good health.

V and J are TRBV14 and TRBJ2-7; the match to TRBD2 covers 7 bases. This CDR3 contains 15 residues. Germline V gene sequence: CDR1 SGHDN, CDR2 FVKESK. Trimming removed 4 bases from V and 7 bases from J; junction bases left unmatched: 13. The CDR3 reads CASSPLGLAVSEQYF. The DNA for the CDR3 is TGTGCCAGCAGCCCCCTGGGGCTAGCGGTGTCTGAGCAGTACTTC.

The chain joins TRBV11-2 to TRBJ1-4; D is undetermined. V gave up 5 bases and J gave up 6 bases, with 16 bases separating them. Germline V gene data show CDR1 as SGHAT and CDR2 as FQNNGV. The CDR3 contains 15 residues. The CDR3 is CASSLAAGGDEKLFF. Here the CDR3 DNA reads TGTGCCAGCAGCCTGGCAGCGGGTGGGGATGAAAAACTGTTTTTT.

The CDR3 is CASRRDRGGYEKLFF. Here the CDR3 DNA reads TGCGCCAGCAGAAGGGACAGGGGAGGCTATGAAAAACTGTTTTTT. The chain carries TRBV5-1 and TRBJ1-4; TRBD1 matches at 10 bases. Germline assignment: CDR1 SGHRS and CDR2 YFSETQ. Trimming at V came to 5 bases and at J to 6 bases, leaving 7 bases not matched to a gene. The CDR3 is 15 amino acids.

This rearrangement joins TRBV7-2 to TRBJ2-5; the D gene is possibly TRBD1 (6 bases). The V end was cut by 5 bases, the J end by 0 bases, with 10 bases between. Germline CDR1 and CDR2: SGHTA and FQGNSA. CDR3 size: 14 residues. CDR3 residues: CASSQTGNQETQYF. CDR3 sequence (DNA): TGTGCCAGCAGCCAAACAGGGAACCAAGAGACCCAGTACTTC. Using reference TRBV7-2 and TRBJ2-5 for the parts outside the CDR3, the full variable domain is GAGVSQSPSNKVTEKGKDVELRCDPISGHTALYWYRQSLGQGLEFLIYFQGNSAPDKSGLPSDRFSAERTGGSVSTLTIQRTQQEDSAVYLCASSQTGNQETQYFGPGTRLLVL.

The chain is built from TRBV28 and TRBJ1-2; a weak D match, TRBD1 (5 bases). Germline assignment: CDR1 MDHEN and CDR2 SYDVKM. The CDR3 contains 15 residues. Trimming pared 5 bases from V and 3 bases from J, leaving 16 bases between. The CDR3 DNA is TGTGCCAGCAGTCTCAGACACCGAGGGGACTATGGCTACACCTTC. Translating gives CASSLRHRGDYGYTF.

The chain combines TRBV19 with TRBJ1-4, with D hard to call. CDR1 and CDR2 from the germline V gene are LNHDA and SQIVND (reference sequence). Between the trimmed V and J ends, which lost 6 bases and 2 bases, there was a span of 10 bases. CDR3 length: 14 residues. CDR3 nucleotide sequence: TGTGCCAGTAGCCTACTGGGGACTAATGAAAAACTGTTTTTT. Translation gives CASSLLGTNEKLFF. The full variable domain, its missing parts supplied by reference TRBV19 and TRBJ1-4, is DGGITQSPKYLFRKEGQNVTLSCEQNLNHDAMYWYRQDPGQGLRLIYYSQIVNDFQKGDIAEGYSVSREKKESFPLTVTSAQKNPTAFYLCASSLLGTNEKLFFGSGTQLSVL.

The rearrangement uses TRBV9 and TRBJ2-6; D possibly matches TRBD1 or TRBD2 (6 bases each). The V end was cut by 4 bases, the J end by 0 bases, with 20 bases between. From germline, CDR1 is SGDLS and CDR2 YYNGEE. CDR3 length: 19 amino acids. The CDR3 region is CASSPSPAGQSSGANVLTF. The CDR3 DNA sequence: TGTGCCAGCAGCCCATCCCCTGCGGGACAAAGCTCTGGGGCCAACGTCCTGACTTTC.

J is TRBJ2-1 and V is TRBV6-2 or TRBV6-3; D uncertain. Germline V gene data show CDR1 as MNHEY and CDR2 as SVGEGT. The CDR3 is made up of 14 amino acids. The V end was cut by 0 bases, the J end by 3 bases, with 6 bases between. DNA for the CDR3: TGTGCCAGCAGTTACTCGGCCGGCTACAATGAGCAGTTCTTC. Translation: CASSYSAGYNEQFF.

Concerning this clone itself: A read error may explain this, as a much larger clone is one base away. The same CDR3 is also encoded by other DNA sequences in this sample. The genes are TRBV6-2 or TRBV6-3 and TRBJ1-5; D not resolved. The CDR3 is 16 residues long. Germline loops: CDR1 MNHEY, CDR2 SVGEGT. Deletions cut 4 bases from V and 7 bases from J, with 20 bases between. CDR3 in amino acids: CASSSIQRGVGQPQHF. The CDR3 region has the DNA TGTGCCAGCAGTTCGATCCAGCGGGGAGTTGGCCAGCCCCAGCATTTT.

This chain joins TRBV28 and TRBJ2-4; the match to TRBD2 covers 7 bases. The CDR3 spans 15 residues. V shed 5 bases, J shed 8 bases, and the junction held 12 bases outside the gene matches. In germline, CDR1 is MDHEN, CDR2 SYDVKM. DNA for the CDR3: TGTGCCAGCAGTCCCCCCGGGGGGAGGAACTACATTCAGTACTTC. Protein product: CASSPPGGRNYIQYF.

The chain employs TRBV7-2 and TRBJ1-6; no definite D call. The ends were cut back, 6 bases at V and 0 bases at J, with 9 bases in the middle. Per the germline V gene, CDR1 is SGHTA and CDR2 is FQGNSA. The CDR3 loop spans 15 amino acids. CDR3 sequence: CASRLEGSYNSPLHF. For the CDR3, the DNA is TGTGCCAGCAGGCTAGAAGGCTCCTATAATTCACCCCTCCACTTT.